The 17 T cell receptor beta chains listed next were all sequenced from one sample in a study of response to subunit inactivated influenza vaccine. TCRdb called the RT-PCR reads again in MiXCR, with one record for every CDR3 protein. The sample consists of 860,000 or so distinct CDR3 sequences, 20% to 25% of them appearing once. Sequenced material: PBMCs from blood, taken about 5 days after vaccination. The receptors were sampled from a man aged 50-60 years who received an inactivated influenza vaccine.

Many counts were recorded for this clonotype. CDR3 coding DNA: TGTGCCATCAGTGAGTCCGGCTACGAGCAGTACTTC. It specifies CAISESGYEQYF. The chain uses TRBV10-3 and TRBJ2-7; D gene unclear. V gave up 0 bases and J gave up 3 bases, with 3 bases separating them. CDR1 and CDR2 (germline): ENHRY, SYGVKD. There are 12 residues in the CDR3.

This clonotype has a handful of counts. J is TRBJ2-5 and V is TRBV20-1; 7 bases map to TRBD1. Germline V gene lookup returns CDR1 DFQATT and CDR2 SNEGSKA (reference sequence). The junction had 8 bases not matched to a gene; V was cut back by 3 bases and J by 4 bases. This CDR3 is 14 amino acids long. CDR3 residues: CSASGWGTAETQYF. CDR3 DNA sequence: TGCAGTGCTAGTGGATGGGGGACAGCAGAGACCCAGTACTTC.

V gene TRBV5-4 combines with J gene TRBJ2-2; D is perhaps TRBD2 (7 bases). The CDR3 length is 15 residues. Germline loops: CDR1 SGHNT, CDR2 YYREEE (reference sequence). Between the trimmed V and J ends, which lost 1 base and 5 bases, there was a span of 12 bases. CDR3 residues: CASSLWGGPTGELFF. In nucleotides, the CDR3 is TGTGCCAGCAGCTTGTGGGGGGGGCCTACCGGGGAGCTGTTTTTT. The full variable domain, in which reference TRBV5-4 and TRBJ2-2 provide the parts outside the CDR3, is ETGVTQSPTHLIKTRGQQVTLRCSSQSGHNTVSWYQQALGQGPQFIFQYYREEENGRGNFPPRFSGLQFPNYSSELNVNALELDDSALYLCASSLWGGPTGELFFGEGSRLTVL.

J is TRBJ2-3 and V is TRBV10-3; D is uncertain. Germline V gene data show CDR1 as ENHRY and CDR2 as SYGVKD. V was trimmed by 6 bases and J by 1 base, leaving 8 bases between them. The CDR3 is made up of 13 amino acids. The CDR3 region is CAISPGRTDTQYF. CDR3 nucleotide sequence: TGTGCCATCAGCCCCGGGCGCACAGATACGCAGTATTTT.

The chain employs TRBV5-1 and TRBJ2-3; a weak D match, TRBD2 (7 bases). Trimming shortened V by 9 bases and J by 0 bases, and 17 bases separated the two germline ends. CDR3 length equals 15 residues. Germline V lookup: CDR1 SGHRS, CDR2 YFSETQ. The chain's CDR3 is CATSRGGTSTDTQYF. The CDR3 bases are TGCGCCACCTCGAGGGGGGGCACTAGCACAGATACGCAGTATTTT.

V usage is TRBV5-4 and J usage is TRBJ2-7; 11 nucleotides match TRBD2. Germline V gives CDR1 SGHNT, CDR2 YYREEE (reference sequence). With V trimmed by 4 bases and J by 2 bases, 8 bases remained unmatched. This CDR3 region has 16 residues. The CDR3 region has the DNA TGTGCCAGCAGCGGGGGAGGACTAGCGGGCGCCTACGAGCAGTACTTC. It translates to CASSGGGLAGAYEQYF. The whole variable domain, filled in from reference TRBV5-4 and TRBJ2-7, reads ETGVTQSPTHLIKTRGQQVTLRCSSQSGHNTVSWYQQALGQGPQFIFQYYREEENGRGNFPPRFSGLQFPNYSSELNVNALELDDSALYLCASSGGGLAGAYEQYFGPGTRLTVT.

The chain carries TRBV7-9 and TRBJ1-5; tentative D call: TRBD1 (5 bases). The CDR3 has 13 residues. Per the germline V gene, CDR1 is SEHNR and CDR2 is FQNEAQ (reference sequence). Trimming shortened V by 6 bases and J by 10 bases, and 16 bases separated the two germline ends. The CDR3, as DNA: TGTGCCAGCAGAGGGGCCGGTGATGCTCCCCAGCATTTT. Translated, it gives CASRGAGDAPQHF.

A few counts support this clonotype. J is TRBJ2-1 and V is TRBV29-1; 7 nucleotides align to TRBD2. Trimming removed 4 bases from V and 0 bases from J; junction bases left unmatched: 15. Germline V gene data show CDR1 as SQVTM and CDR2 as ANQGSEA. CDR3 length: 18 residues. The CDR3 DNA sequence: TGCAGCGTTGCACCTACTAGCGTAAGATTTAGCTCCTACAATGAGCAGTTCTTC. This sequence encodes CSVAPTSVRFSSYNEQFF.

The chain is built from TRBV6-2 or TRBV6-3 and TRBJ2-7, with TRBD1 matching over 9 bases. The length of the CDR3 is 15 residues. V trimming: 4 bases; J trimming: 6 bases; junction bases outside the gene matches: 10. In germline, CDR1 is MNHEY, CDR2 SVGEGT. Here the CDR3 DNA reads TGTGCCAGCAGTTCCGCCCGGACAGGGGTTATCGAGCAGTACTTC. This sequence encodes CASSSARTGVIEQYF.

This clonotype has a count of ten or more. The chain combines TRBV7-8 with TRBJ2-7; 10 nucleotides match TRBD1. With V trimmed by 2 bases and J by 6 bases, 7 bases remained unmatched. The CDR3 sequence is 15 residues long. Per the germline V gene, CDR1 is SGHVS and CDR2 is FQNEAQ. Here the CDR3 DNA reads TGTGCCAGCAGCTTACCCGGACAGGGGGTAAGCGAGCAGTACTTC. Translating gives CASSLPGQGVSEQYF. The full variable domain, its missing parts supplied by reference TRBV7-8 and TRBJ2-7, is GAGVSQSPRYKVAKRGQDVALRCDPISGHVSLFWYQQALGQGPEFLTYFQNEAQLDKSGLPSDRFFAERPEGSVSTLKIQRTQQEDSAVYLCASSLPGQGVSEQYFGPGTRLTVT.

J is TRBJ2-1 and V is TRBV6-1; 7 nucleotides match TRBD2. V trimming: 6 bases; J trimming: 7 bases; junction bases outside the gene matches: 12. Germline V CDR1 and CDR2: MNHNS, SASEGT. This CDR3 comprises 15 residues. Written as DNA, the CDR3 is TGTGCCAGCAGAAGCGGGACCCGAGGGCCAAATGAGCAGTTCTTC. Translation gives CASRSGTRGPNEQFF.

This clonotype was detected a few times. This chain joins TRBV7-2 and TRBJ2-1; D not certain. The ends were cut back, 7 bases at V and 8 bases at J, with 21 bases in the middle. CDR1 is SGHTA, CDR2 FQGNSA, per germline. This CDR3 region has 15 residues. CDR3 bases: TGTGCCAGCAACTACCAGTCAGGAAGGACGGATGAGCAGTTCTTC. Protein sequence: CASNYQSGRTDEQFF.

V and J are TRBV5-1 and TRBJ1-1; TRBD1 aligns across 10 bases. The CDR3 is 16 residues long. The germline gives CDR1 SGHRS, CDR2 YFSETQ. J gave up 1 base and V 3 bases, and 6 bases lay outside the gene matches. The CDR3 DNA reads as TGCGCCAGCAGCTCGGGACAGGGGATGCGGAACACTGAAGCTTTCTTT. Its translation is CASSSGQGMRNTEAFF.

This clonotype was seen many times. The rearrangement uses TRBV18 and TRBJ2-1; D gene ambiguous. Germline V CDR1 and CDR2: KGHSH, LQKENI. With 2 bases removed from V and 4 bases from J, the gap between germline ends came to 6 bases. This CDR3 is built from 13 residues. CDR3 nucleotides: TGTGCCAGCTCACCAGGCCGGTACAATGAGCAGTTCTTC. This gives the protein CASSPGRYNEQFF.

The chain links TRBV7-2 to TRBJ2-1; no clear D gene. CDR3 size: 12 residues. Germline CDR1 SGHTA, CDR2 FQGNSA. Trimming shortened V by 7 bases and J by 9 bases, and 13 bases separated the two germline ends. The CDR3 DNA is TGTGCCAGCACCCTACGGGCTGGTGAGCAGTTCTTC. Its translation is CASTLRAGEQFF.

J is TRBJ2-1 and V is TRBV5-1; the match to TRBD2 covers 8 bases. The CDR3 is 18 amino acids. V was clipped by 0 bases and J by 5 bases; unmatched bases: 13. CDR1 SGHRS and CDR2 YFSETQ come from the germline V gene. CDR3 protein: CASSLAGGPSEYDNEQFF. In nucleotides, the CDR3 is TGCGCCAGCAGCTTGGCGGGAGGGCCCTCAGAATATGACAATGAGCAGTTCTTC. The full variable domain, completed using reference TRBV5-1 and TRBJ2-1, is KAGVTQTPRYLIKTRGQQVTLSCSPISGHRSVSWYQQTPGQGLQFLFEYFSETQRNKGNFPGRFSGRQFSNSRSEMNVSTLELGDSALYLCASSLAGGPSEYDNEQFFGPGTRLTVL.

This clonotype was observed at least ten times. Sequence at one end of the junction differs from germline and may be a read error. The chain couples TRBV12-3 or TRBV12-4 to TRBJ2-7; TRBD2 agrees at 7 bases. The CDR3 length is 13 residues. The CDR3 bases are TGCGCCAGCAGCCCTAGCGGACCTTACGAGCAGTACTTC. It is translated as CASSPSGPYEQYF.